This TCR beta chain came from a study of T cell changes during pregnancy in multiple sclerosis (dated by TCRdb to about 2019). Regarding the research as a whole: The study examined how the T cell repertoire changed over the course of pregnancy in women with multiple sclerosis.

Regarding this clone: Its antigen is unknown. Nothing much larger sits one base from this clone, and base qualities are not available.

Receptor amplification or capture employed the immunoSEQ multiplex PCR assay. TCRdb mirrors the immuneACCESS table, restricted to in-frame sequences. Some clones are absent from its copies; in checked studies, under half trace to an unresolved V gene, and the reason for the others is unknown. This sample is represented by about 49,000 clones; 90% to 95% of them were singletons. The ten largest clones take up 5.5% of the sample. Compared with germline, V lacks 5 bases and J lacks 5 bases; bases without a gene match: 5. The CDR3, from cysteine to phenylalanine, totals 13 residues. CDR3 DNA is the only sequence kept; it has 39 bases, read in frame from the first base. The germline V gene (reference sequence) gives CDR1 as SEHNR and CDR2 as FQNEAQ.

The material was CD8+ T cells from peripheral blood mononuclear cells, obtained before pregnancy. The rearranged chain carries TRBV7-9 and TRBJ2-7; TRBD2 fits 8 bases in the junction. This receptor was obtained from a female donor with multiple sclerosis, enrolled in a pregnancy study. DNA sequence: TGTGCCAGCAGCCTCGGACTAGCCGACGAGCAGTACTTC. This encodes CASSLGLADEQYF.